These 21 T cell receptor beta chains came from one sample sequenced in a study of T cells in Graves' hyperthyroidism and ophthalmopathy. The CDR3 regions of TCR beta were amplified from RNA transcripts. Using the HTBI primer set, a first-round RT-PCR was run on the TCR CDR3. TCRdb re-analysed the multiplex PCR reads in MiXCR, keeping a single row per CDR3 protein. The sample records about 410,000 distinct CDR3 sequences, about 15% being singletons. The sample comprised blood. Receptors were obtained from a man aged 18 to 29 with Graves' ophthalmopathy.

In this sample, this clonotype turned up many times. The V call is TRBV7-9, the J call TRBJ2-1; tentative D call: TRBD2 (6 bases). Trimming cost V 0 bases and J 5 bases, with 11 bases left between them. Germline values: CDR1 SEHNR, CDR2 FQNEAQ (reference sequence). CDR3 length: 15 amino acids. CDR3 bases: TGTGCCAGCAGCTTAGCTTGGGGACTTCACAATGAGCAGTTCTTC. Protein: CASSLAWGLHNEQFF.

This clonotype was recorded many times. V usage is TRBV6-1 and J usage is TRBJ2-5; 8 bases are shared with TRBD2. CDR1 MNHNS and CDR2 SASEGT come from the germline V gene. V gave up 1 base and J gave up 4 bases; unmatched junction bases: 5. CDR3 length: 15 amino acids. CDR3 residues: CASSEGAGDGETQYF. The DNA for the CDR3 is TGTGCCAGCAGTGAAGGAGCGGGGGACGGAGAGACCCAGTACTTC.

In regard to this clonotype: With a much larger clone just one base away, this may be a read error. CDR3 DNA: TGTGCCGACCAGGGAAACACTGAAGCTTTCTTT. Protein: CADQGNTEAFF. The genes are TRBV2 and TRBJ1-1; D may be TRBD1 (5 bases). Trimming cost V 11 bases and J 2 bases, with 9 bases left between them. CDR1 is SNHLY, CDR2 FYNNEI, per germline. The CDR3 is 11 amino acids.

This clonotype showed up just a few times. V usage is TRBV19 and J usage is TRBJ2-5; D not resolved. CDR1 is LNHDA, CDR2 SQIVND, per germline (reference sequence). V dropped 2 bases and J dropped 5 bases, with 9 bases sitting between them. The CDR3 has 13 amino acids. CDR3 coding DNA: TGTGCCAGTAGTATACCAGGCTGGGAGACCCAGTACTTC. Encoded protein: CASSIPGWETQYF. Using reference TRBV19 and TRBJ2-5 for the parts outside the CDR3, the full variable domain is DGGITQSPKYLFRKEGQNVTLSCEQNLNHDAMYWYRQDPGQGLRLIYYSQIVNDFQKGDIAEGYSVSREKKESFPLTVTSAQKNPTAFYLCASSIPGWETQYFGPGTRLLVL.

This clonotype was detected a few times. The gene calls are TRBV4-2 and TRBJ2-7, with 7 bases that match TRBD2. Germline loops: CDR1 LGHNA, CDR2 YNFKEQ. With V trimmed by 3 bases and J by 4 bases, 12 bases remained unmatched. CDR3 length equals 16 residues. The CDR3 coding sequence is TGTGCCAGCAGCCAGGCTAGCGGAGGCCGAATATACGAGCAGTACTTC. Translation: CASSQASGGRIYEQYF.

Ten or more counts support this clonotype. V gene TRBV12-3 or TRBV12-4 combines with J gene TRBJ1-2, with D possibly matching TRBD1 (5 bases). Trimming stripped 6 bases from V and 7 bases from J, with 21 bases between. The CDR3 sequence is 15 residues long. CDR3 nucleotide sequence: TGTGCCAGCAGGAGAGCCGGGACGGGAGTTCGTGGCTACACCTTC. It encodes CASRRAGTGVRGYTF.

The chain joins TRBV27 to TRBJ2-5, with 10 bases aligning to TRBD2. The CDR3 runs 16 residues. Germline loops: CDR1 MNHEY, CDR2 SMNVEV (reference sequence). Trimming took 4 bases from V and 1 from J; bases not matched to a gene: 6. This CDR3 reads CASSSTAGGSQETQYF. CDR3 in DNA: TGTGCCAGCAGTTCCACAGCGGGAGGGTCCCAAGAGACCCAGTACTTC.

This clonotype has a handful of counts. This chain links TRBV7-9 with TRBJ2-5; D gene unclear. Trimming cost V 5 bases and J 7 bases, with 14 bases left between them. There are 13 residues in the CDR3. Germline lookup yields CDR1 SEHNR and CDR2 FQNEAQ (reference sequence). CDR3 coding DNA: TGTGCCAGCAGCCTAGAGAGCAGAGGGACCCAGTACTTC. It yields the protein CASSLESRGTQYF.

This clonotype was found many times. This chain connects TRBV11-3 to TRBJ2-3, with 9 bases that match TRBD2. The CDR3 length is 17 residues. The V gene end was trimmed by 5 bases and the J gene end by 5 bases; junction bases not matched to a gene: 14. Germline V gives CDR1 SGHNT, CDR2 YENEEA. The CDR3 region has the DNA TGTGCCAGCAGCCCCTGGGGTGCGGGAGGGTTAGGAGATACGCAGTATTTT. This sequence encodes CASSPWGAGGLGDTQYF.

Ten or more counts support this clonotype. The chain recombines TRBV20-1 with TRBJ2-1; TRBD2 agrees at 9 bases. J was trimmed by 7 bases and V by 3 bases; bases with no gene match: 13. CDR3 size: 16 residues. Germline V gene data show CDR1 as DFQATT and CDR2 as SNEGSKA (reference sequence). CDR3 amino acids: CSASRLSGSNLNEQFF. In nucleotides, the CDR3 is TGCAGTGCTAGTCGACTTAGCGGGAGCAACCTGAATGAGCAGTTCTTC.

This sequence joins TRBV2 and TRBJ2-5; the match to TRBD2 covers 9 bases. The CDR3 runs 14 residues. V shed 6 bases and J 2 bases; nucleotides not matched to a gene: 4. Looked up from germline, CDR1 is SNHLY and CDR2 is FYNNEI. The CDR3 loop reads CASRPLAGQETQYF. For the CDR3, the DNA is TGTGCCAGCAGACCTCTAGCGGGGCAAGAGACCCAGTACTTC.

Only a few counts were recorded for this clonotype. The chain carries TRBV28 and TRBJ2-1, with D possibly TRBD2 on 6 matching bases. Trimming took 3 bases from V and 9 from J, leaving 21 bases between them. Germline CDR1 and CDR2: MDHEN and SYDVKM. The CDR3 is made up of 16 amino acids. In DNA form, the CDR3 reads TGTGCCAGCAGTTTCTCAGGGACTGACTCGGTAGTTGAGCAGTTCTTC. It codes for CASSFSGTDSVVEQFF.

V gene TRBV5-4 combines with J gene TRBJ2-7; D is tentatively TRBD1 or TRBD2 (5 bases each). The germline V and J ends were trimmed by 3 bases and 6 bases, with 25 bases remaining between them. CDR3 length: 17 amino acids. Germline V lookup: CDR1 SGHNT, CDR2 YYREEE (reference sequence). CDR3 in amino acids: CASSSPPLAGAPLEQYF. The CDR3, as DNA: TGTGCCAGCAGCTCCCCCCCCCTAGCCGGGGCCCCTCTCGAGCAGTACTTC.

This chain connects TRBV7-9 to TRBJ2-3; D is unclear. This CDR3 has 14 amino acids. Germline V gene lookup returns CDR1 SEHNR and CDR2 FQNEAQ (reference sequence). V lost 7 bases and J lost 0, with 11 bases in between. Written as DNA, the CDR3 is TGTGCCAGCATTCGCGGTAGCAGCACAGATACGCAGTATTTT. Residues: CASIRGSSTDTQYF.

Many counts were recorded for this clonotype. The chain combines TRBV15 with TRBJ2-7; 7 bases fit TRBD1. V dropped 3 bases and J dropped 0; count of bases not matched to a gene: 5. The CDR3 contains 15 residues. The V gene's germline CDR1 is LNHNV and CDR2 YYDKDF (reference sequence). This CDR3 reads CATSSRTGPSYEQYF. The CDR3 nucleotides read TGTGCCACCAGCAGTCGGACAGGACCCTCCTACGAGCAGTACTTC.

Ten or more counts support this clonotype. The DNA of the CDR3 is TGCAGTGCCCACCATGCCGGGGACAGGATCCTTAACTATGGCTACACCTTC. This codes for CSAHHAGDRILNYGYTF. V and J are TRBV20-1 and TRBJ1-2; TRBD1 matches 8 bases. V lost 6 bases to trimming and J lost 1 base; unmatched junction nucleotides: 16. Germline V gene lookup returns CDR1 DFQATT and CDR2 SNEGSKA (reference sequence). The CDR3 runs 17 residues.

This sequence joins TRBV29-1 and TRBJ2-1, with 12 nucleotides matching TRBD2. This CDR3 is 15 amino acids long. Trimming took 2 bases from V and 3 from J; bases not matched to a gene: 2. The germline gives CDR1 SQVTM, CDR2 ANQGSEA. CDR3 loop: CSVELAGGHYNEQFF. CDR3 nucleotide sequence: TGCAGCGTTGAACTAGCGGGAGGGCACTACAATGAGCAGTTCTTC.

This clonotype has a count of ten or more. The rearrangement uses TRBV7-2 and TRBJ2-1, with 7 nucleotides matching TRBD2. This CDR3 contains 17 residues. The trim removed 3 bases at V and 2 bases at J, leaving 10 bases unmatched. The V gene's germline CDR1 is SGHTA and CDR2 FQGNSA. The CDR3 DNA reads as TGTGCCAGCAGCTTCCGGGGACTAACTATACCCTACAATGAGCAGTTCTTC. This translates into CASSFRGLTIPYNEQFF. Combining the CDR3 with reference TRBV7-2 and TRBJ2-1 gives the whole variable domain GAGVSQSPSNKVTEKGKDVELRCDPISGHTALYWYRQSLGQGLEFLIYFQGNSAPDKSGLPSDRFSAERTGGSVSTLTIQRTQQEDSAVYLCASSFRGLTIPYNEQFFGPGTRLTVL.

This clonotype has more than one count but fewer than ten. Since a much larger clone is just one base distant, this may be a read error. The J gene is TRBJ1-2, the V gene TRBV3-1; weak D call: TRBD1 (5 bases). The CDR3 runs to 13 residues. Germline V gene sequence: CDR1 LGHDT, CDR2 YNNKEL (reference sequence). CDR3 coding DNA: TGTGCCAGCAGCCTAGGAAGGGGCTATAGCTACACCTTC. Its protein is CASSLGRGYSYTF.

This clonotype was found many times. Here the CDR3 reads CASSLGTSGPDTQYF. The CDR3, as DNA: TGTGCCAGCAGTTTAGGGACTTCCGGCCCAGATACGCAGTATTTT. The J gene is TRBJ2-3, the V gene TRBV12-3 or TRBV12-4; D may be TRBD2 (5 bases). The CDR3 runs 15 residues. V was pared by 1 base and J by 4 bases, with 12 bases between.

This clonotype was observed many times. V and J are TRBV7-8 and TRBJ1-2; possible D gene TRBD1, 6 bases. Germline V lookup: CDR1 SGHVS, CDR2 FQNEAQ. Trimming shortened V by 5 bases and J by 4 bases, and 17 bases separated the two germline ends. The CDR3 is 15 residues long. The CDR3 loop reads CASSEQGSMGYGYTF. CDR3 sequence (DNA): TGTGCCAGCAGCGAACAGGGTAGTATGGGCTATGGCTACACCTTC.